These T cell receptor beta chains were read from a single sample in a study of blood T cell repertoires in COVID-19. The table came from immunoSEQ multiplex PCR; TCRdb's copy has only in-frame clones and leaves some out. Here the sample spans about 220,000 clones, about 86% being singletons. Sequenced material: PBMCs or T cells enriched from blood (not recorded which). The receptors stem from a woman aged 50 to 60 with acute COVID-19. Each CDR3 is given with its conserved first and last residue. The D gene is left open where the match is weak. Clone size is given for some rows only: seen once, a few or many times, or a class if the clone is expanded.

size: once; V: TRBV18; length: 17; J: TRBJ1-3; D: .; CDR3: CASSPIDSNSAGNTIYF; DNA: TGTGCCAGCTCACCAATTGACAGCAACTCGGCTGGAAACACCATATATTTT
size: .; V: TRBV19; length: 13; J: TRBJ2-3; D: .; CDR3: CASNLDSEDTQYF; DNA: TGTGCCAGTAATCTCGACAGCGAGGATACGCAGTATTTT
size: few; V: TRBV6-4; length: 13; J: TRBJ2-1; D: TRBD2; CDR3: CASSLAEYNEQFF; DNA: TGTGCCAGCAGTCTAGCGGAGTACAATGAGCAGTTCTTC
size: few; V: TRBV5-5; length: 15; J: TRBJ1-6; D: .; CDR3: CASSLTGTNNSPLHF; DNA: TGTGCCAGCAGCTTGACAGGCACTAATAATTCACCCCTCCACTTT
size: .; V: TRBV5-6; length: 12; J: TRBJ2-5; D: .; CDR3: CASSLIEETQYF; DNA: TGTGCCAGCAGCTTGATAGAGGAGACCCAGTACTTC
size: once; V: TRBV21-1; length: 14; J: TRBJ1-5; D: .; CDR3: CASKAGGDNQPQHF; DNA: TGTGCCAGCAAGGCGGGCGGAGACAATCAGCCCCAGCATTTT
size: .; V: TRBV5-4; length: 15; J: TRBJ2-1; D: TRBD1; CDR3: CASSFSTGGWNEQFF; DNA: TGTGCCAGCAGCTTTTCGACAGGGGGCTGGAATGAGCAGTTCTTC
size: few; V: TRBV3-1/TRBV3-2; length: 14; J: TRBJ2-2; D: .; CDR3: CASSHWRDTGELFF; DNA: TGTGCCAGCAGCCACTGGAGGGACACCGGGGAGCTGTTTTTT
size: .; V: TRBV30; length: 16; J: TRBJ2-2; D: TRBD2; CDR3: CAWRRGTSGRSGELFF; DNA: TGTGCCTGGAGAAGGGGGACTAGCGGGAGATCCGGGGAGCTGTTTTTT
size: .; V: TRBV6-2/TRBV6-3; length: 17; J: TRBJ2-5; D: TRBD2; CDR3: CASSYQGLAGFQETQYF; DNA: TGTGCCAGCAGTTACCAGGGACTAGCGGGATTCCAAGAGACCCAGTACTTC
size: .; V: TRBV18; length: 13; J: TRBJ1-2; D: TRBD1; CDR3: CASSPDREYGYTF; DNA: TGTGCCAGCTCACCGGACAGGGAATATGGCTACACCTTC
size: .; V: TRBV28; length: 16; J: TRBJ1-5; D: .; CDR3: CASTKRAGASNQPQHF; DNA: TGTGCCAGCACCAAAAGGGCAGGGGCTAGCAATCAGCCCCAGCATTTT
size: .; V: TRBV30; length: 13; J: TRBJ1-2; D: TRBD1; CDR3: CAWSLQGGDGYTF; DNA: TGTGCCTGGAGTCTTCAGGGGGGCGATGGCTACACCTTC
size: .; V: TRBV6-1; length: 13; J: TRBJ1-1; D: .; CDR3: CASSDQANTEAFF; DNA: TGTGCCAGCAGTGATCAGGCGAACACTGAAGCTTTCTTT